Shown below are 13 T cell receptor beta chains from a single sample sequenced in a study of graft-versus-host responses after intestinal transplantation. Profiled with immunoSEQ multiplex PCR; TCRdb holds only in-frame clones, not every one. The sample holds about 150,000 clones, approximately 91% seen once. No antigen has been assigned to these receptors. The input for sequencing was unstimulated CD4+ T cells sorted from spleen or lymph node cells, taken before intestinal transplant. These receptors originate from a human donor who received an intestinal transplant.

This clone was recorded only once. This chain joins TRBV9 and TRBJ1-4, with D unclear. The ends were cut back, 0 bases at V and 5 bases at J, with 8 bases in the middle. Germline-derived CDR1 and CDR2 are SGDLS and YYNGEE. The CDR3 has 14 residues. The CDR3 sequence: CASSVGTVNEKLFF. CDR3 DNA sequence: TGTGCCAGCAGCGTAGGGACGGTGAATGAAAAACTGTTTTTT.

Remarks on this clone: The same CDR3 also results from other DNA sequences found in this sample. Here the CDR3 DNA reads TGCGCCAGCAGAAGCACAGGCTACAATGAGCAGTTCTTC. Its translation: CASRSTGYNEQFF. V usage is TRBV5-1 and J usage is TRBJ2-1; the D gene is possibly TRBD1 (5 bases). Germline V gene lookup returns CDR1 SGHRS and CDR2 YFSETQ. V gave up 5 bases and J gave up 3 bases, with 9 bases separating them. The CDR3 has 13 amino acids.

This clone was counted a single time. The J gene is TRBJ2-2, the V gene TRBV30, with D possibly being TRBD2 (6 bases). V lost 0 bases and J 7 bases, leaving 9 bases between the germline ends. The CDR3 totals 13 residues. Per the germline V gene, CDR1 is GTSNPN and CDR2 is SVGIG (reference sequence). The CDR3 region is CAWSVWGDGELFF. The CDR3 nucleotides read TGTGCCTGGAGTGTTTGGGGGGACGGGGAGCTGTTTTTT.

This clone was detected a few times. The chain employs TRBV9 and TRBJ1-5, with D perhaps matching TRBD1 (5 bases). This CDR3 has 16 amino acids. V lost 0 bases, J lost 1 base, and 11 bases lay in between. The germline V gene encodes CDR1 SGDLS and CDR2 YYNGEE. CDR3 bases: TGTGCCAGCAGCGTAGGGGGGTTTGGGAGCAATCAGCCCCAGCATTTT. Translation: CASSVGGFGSNQPQHF. Full variable domain (rest looked up from reference TRBV9 and TRBJ1-5): DSGVTQTPKHLITATGQRVTLRCSPRSGDLSVYWYQQSLDQGLQFLIQYYNGEERAKGNILERFSAQQFPDLHSELNLSSLELGDSALYFCASSVGGFGSNQPQHFGDGTRLSIL.

This clone was seen a handful of times. This sequence joins TRBV28 and TRBJ1-4, with D uncertain. Germline CDR1 reads MDHEN; CDR2 reads SYDVKM. The CDR3 loop spans 15 amino acids. Between the trimmed V and J ends, which lost 3 bases and 5 bases, there was a span of 13 bases. The CDR3 region is CASSFSTRWNEKLFF. The CDR3 DNA reads TGTGCCAGCAGTTTCTCAACACGGTGGAATGAAAAACTGTTTTTT.

The chain is built from TRBV19 and TRBJ2-7, with 8 bases lining up with TRBD1. After removal of 5 bases from V and 3 bases from J, the junction contained 6 bases not matched to a gene. Germline loops: CDR1 LNHDA, CDR2 SQIVND (reference sequence). This CDR3 comprises 14 residues. The CDR3 is CASSGRDRFYEQYF. CDR3 nucleotide sequence: TGTGCCAGTAGTGGTAGGGACAGGTTCTACGAGCAGTACTTC.

This chain uses TRBV7-9 with TRBJ2-1; 12 nucleotides align to TRBD2. V shed 7 bases, J shed 10 bases, and the junction held 23 bases outside the gene matches. Germline CDR1 reads SEHNR; CDR2 reads FQNEAQ (reference sequence). There are 19 residues in the CDR3. The CDR3 loop is CASILSPPSGRANTREQFF. The CDR3 DNA reads TGTGCCAGCATCCTTTCCCCTCCTAGCGGGAGGGCCAATACCCGCGAGCAGTTCTTC.

The genes are TRBV5-8 and TRBJ2-7; unclear D gene. The V gene lost 4 bases and the J gene lost 5 bases, with 7 bases spanning the gap. Germline CDR1 and CDR2: SGHTS and YDEGEE. The CDR3 totals 11 residues. As DNA, the CDR3 is TGTGCCAGCAGCCTGGGCCACGAGCAGTACTTC. Its translation: CASSLGHEQYF.

The V and J genes are TRBV19 and TRBJ1-1; D is possibly TRBD1 (6 bases). CDR1 LNHDA and CDR2 SQIVND come from the germline V gene (reference sequence). Trimming cost V 2 bases and J 2 bases, with 12 bases left between them. The CDR3 is made up of 15 amino acids. The CDR3 DNA reads TGTGCCAGTAGTATATGGAGGGGGGGCAACACTGAAGCTTTCTTT. Translation gives CASSIWRGGNTEAFF.

The V gene is TRBV15, the J gene TRBJ2-2; D is tentatively TRBD1 or TRBD2 (5 bases each). The V gene's germline CDR1 is LNHNV and CDR2 YYDKDF (reference sequence). The length of the CDR3 is 13 residues. V gave up 5 bases and J gave up 4 bases, with 8 bases separating them. The CDR3 loop reads CATSRDGTGELFF. The CDR3 region has the DNA TGTGCCACCAGCCGGGACGGCACCGGGGAGCTGTTTTTT.

The chain is built from TRBV5-8 and TRBJ1-1; D gene uncertain. This CDR3 comprises 14 residues. Germline V gives CDR1 SGHTS, CDR2 YDEGEE. Trimming pared 2 bases from V and 7 bases from J, leaving 15 bases between. CDR3 sequence reads: CASSLRNRNIEAFF. In DNA form, the CDR3 reads TGTGCCAGCAGCTTAAGAAACAGAAATATTGAAGCTTTCTTT.

The chain uses TRBV7-2 and TRBJ2-3; no definite D call. V lost 2 bases, J lost 8 bases, and 5 bases lay in between. Germline assignment: CDR1 SGHTA and CDR2 FQGNSA. The CDR3 length is 11 residues. DNA of the CDR3: TGTGCCAGCAGCTTAATGGCTACGCAGTATTTT. This codes for CASSLMATQYF.

The chain carries TRBV7-9 and TRBJ2-1; no clear D gene. The germline gives CDR1 SEHNR, CDR2 FQNEAQ (reference sequence). With 3 bases removed from V and 12 bases from J, the gap between germline ends came to 12 bases. This CDR3 spans 12 amino acids. CDR3 nucleotides: TGTGCCAGCAGCTTTCCTCTTCCAAGGCAGTTCTTC. Translation: CASSFPLPRQFF.